Below, 32 T cell receptor beta chains from the same sample are listed, as sequenced in a study of breast tumors, draining lymph nodes, adjacent tissues. Samples came from axillary lymph nodes draining the breast cancer. TCRdb reprocessed the multiplex PCR reads with MiXCR, giving one entry per CDR3 protein. The sample includes approximately 210,000 distinct CDR3 sequences, under 40% of them seen just once. Sequenced sample: axillary lymph node tissue. Receptors originate from a female donor with breast cancer. Some clones in this sample may be carry-over from other donors' samples.

This clonotype was seen repeatedly, ten times or more. The chain uses TRBV14 and TRBJ2-7; a weak D match, TRBD2 (6 bases). Trimming removed 3 bases from V and 4 bases from J, with 13 bases in between. Germline assignment: CDR1 SGHDN and CDR2 FVKESK. The CDR3 length is 14 residues. CDR3 residues: CASSHTTRLYEQYF. Here the CDR3 DNA reads TGTGCCAGCAGCCATACGACTAGGTTGTACGAGCAGTACTTC. Using reference TRBV14 and TRBJ2-7 for the parts outside the CDR3, the full variable domain is EAGVTQFPSHSVIEKGQTVTLRCDPISGHDNLYWYRRVMGKEIKFLLHFVKESKQDESGMPNNRFLAERTGGTYSTLKVQPAELEDSGVYFCASSHTTRLYEQYFGPGTRLTVT.

The chain's CDR3 is CASSPLAGSETQYF. CDR3 coding DNA: TGTGCCAGCAGTCCACTAGCGGGAAGCGAGACCCAGTACTTC. The chain uses TRBV12-5 and TRBJ2-5; 10 bases are shared with TRBD2. The CDR3 is 14 residues long. Per the germline V gene, CDR1 is LGHNT and CDR2 is FRNRAP.

This clonotype was seen a few times. The chain uses TRBV5-4 and TRBJ2-3; 7 positions match TRBD1. CDR1 is SGHNT, CDR2 YYREEE, per germline (reference sequence). V was pared by 4 bases and J by 1 base, with 3 bases of the junction left unmatched. The CDR3 is made up of 14 amino acids. The CDR3 sequence is CASSEDRGTDTQYF. In DNA, the CDR3 is TGTGCCAGCAGCGAAGACAGGGGCACAGATACGCAGTATTTT.

The table lists this clonotype with many counts. V is TRBV12-3 or TRBV12-4 and J is TRBJ1-3, with 8 bases matching TRBD1. The CDR3 is made up of 16 amino acids. J lost 4 bases, V lost 1 base, and 6 bases had no gene match. The CDR3: CASSLGPPGGGNTIYF. In DNA, the CDR3 is TGTGCCAGCAGTTTAGGTCCCCCAGGGGGCGGAAACACCATATATTTT.

In its sample, this clonotype was seen many times. The chain carries TRBV5-1 and TRBJ2-7, with no clear D. Germline V lookup: CDR1 SGHRS, CDR2 YFSETQ. The CDR3 extends over 13 amino acids. V lost 0 bases and J lost 4, with 8 bases in between. In nucleotides, the CDR3 is TGCGCCAGCAGCTTGGGGGTGGGGTACGAGCAGTACTTC. Translation gives CASSLGVGYEQYF. Looking up the rest from reference TRBV5-1 and TRBJ2-7 gives the full variable domain: KAGVTQTPRYLIKTRGQQVTLSCSPISGHRSVSWYQQTPGQGLQFLFEYFSETQRNKGNFPGRFSGRQFSNSRSEMNVSTLELGDSALYLCASSLGVGYEQYFGPGTRLTVT.

This clonotype was seen a few times. A clone one base away is much larger, so this may be a read error. The genes are TRBV20-1 and TRBJ2-3; no firm D call. Germline V lookup: CDR1 DFQATT, CDR2 SNEGSKA (reference sequence). The CDR3 length is 11 residues. The CDR3 here is CSATWEDTQSF. CDR3 nucleotide sequence: TGCAGTGCTACGTGGGAAGATACGCAGTCTTTT.

This rearrangement joins TRBV6-4 to TRBJ2-5; 9 bases map to TRBD1. The germline V gene encodes CDR1 MRHNA and CDR2 SNTAGT. The CDR3 extends over 14 amino acids. V shed 3 bases, J shed 4 bases, and the junction held 3 bases outside the gene matches. The CDR3 reads CASSEPGQGETQYF. The CDR3 DNA is TGTGCCAGCAGTGAACCGGGACAGGGAGAGACCCAGTACTTC.

This clonotype was observed many times. The chain carries TRBV7-3 and TRBJ2-1; unclear D gene. The length of the CDR3 is 17 residues. Germline CDR1 and CDR2: SGHTA and FQGTGA. Trimming took 2 bases from V and 4 from J, leaving 18 bases between them. The CDR3 here is CASSLGSSRQGYNEQFF. The DNA for the CDR3 is TGTGCCAGCAGCTTAGGTTCTTCCAGGCAAGGATACAATGAGCAGTTCTTC.

The gene calls are TRBV30 and TRBJ2-7; perhaps D is TRBD1 or TRBD2 (5 bases each). The germline V gene has CDR1 GTSNPN and CDR2 SVGIG (reference sequence). The CDR3 length is 16 residues. The germline V and J ends were trimmed by 0 bases and 0 bases, with 15 bases remaining between them. CDR3 region: CAWSVSFGTLSYEQYF. CDR3 coding DNA: TGTGCCTGGAGTGTAAGTTTCGGGACCCTCTCCTACGAGCAGTACTTC.

This clonotype was seen at least ten times. The chain couples TRBV7-3 to TRBJ2-3, with 8 bases matching TRBD2. The V segment lost 2 bases and the J segment 3 bases; nucleotides outside the gene matches: 7. This CDR3 contains 16 residues. CDR1 and CDR2 from the germline V gene are SGHTA and FQGTGA. Here the CDR3 reads CASSLGAGRETDTQYF. The CDR3 nucleotides read TGTGCCAGCAGCTTAGGGGCCGGGAGGGAGACAGATACGCAGTATTTT.

This clonotype was detected many times. The CDR3: CASSLASQSSYNSPLHF. CDR3 sequence (DNA): TGCGCCAGCAGCTTGGCCAGTCAAAGCTCCTATAATTCACCCCTCCACTTT. The V call is TRBV5-1, the J call TRBJ1-6; D ambiguous. The CDR3 runs 17 residues. Germline-derived CDR1 and CDR2 are SGHRS and YFSETQ. V dropped 0 bases and J dropped 0 bases, with 10 bases sitting between them.

Only a few counts were recorded for this clonotype. The chain is built from TRBV5-1 and TRBJ1-1, with 8 bases aligning to TRBD1. The CDR3 spans 14 residues. CDR1 and CDR2 (germline): SGHRS, YFSETQ. V lost 5 bases to trimming and J lost 4 bases; unmatched junction nucleotides: 7. In nucleotides, the CDR3 is TGCGCCAGCAGACTCCTTGACAGGGGCACTGAAGCTTTCTTT. This encodes CASRLLDRGTEAFF. Complete variable domain (other parts from reference TRBV5-1 and TRBJ1-1): KAGVTQTPRYLIKTRGQQVTLSCSPISGHRSVSWYQQTPGQGLQFLFEYFSETQRNKGNFPGRFSGRQFSNSRSEMNVSTLELGDSALYLCASRLLDRGTEAFFGQGTRLTVV.

The V call is TRBV27, the J call TRBJ1-6; D ambiguous. The V and J ends lost 3 bases and 0 bases respectively, with 6 bases between them. CDR1 and CDR2 (germline): MNHEY, SMNVEV (reference sequence). This CDR3 is 15 amino acids long. The chain's CDR3 is CASSFHSSYNSPLHF. In DNA form, the CDR3 reads TGTGCCAGCAGTTTCCACAGCTCCTATAATTCACCCCTCCACTTT.

This clonotype was recorded many times. The V call is TRBV9, the J call TRBJ2-5, with 10 bases fitting TRBD2. The CDR3 is 19 amino acids. CDR1 SGDLS and CDR2 YYNGEE come from the germline V gene. J gave up 8 bases and V 3 bases, and 22 bases lay outside the gene matches. The chain's CDR3 is CASSGTTPSGRDPQGTQYF. The CDR3 bases are TGTGCCAGCAGCGGAACGACTCCTAGCGGGAGAGACCCCCAAGGTACCCAGTACTTC.

The gene calls are TRBV20-1 and TRBJ1-3; 10 nucleotides match TRBD1. This CDR3 contains 14 residues. V lost 6 bases to trimming and J lost 1 base; unmatched junction nucleotides: 3. Germline values: CDR1 DFQATT, CDR2 SNEGSKA (reference sequence). CDR3 residues: CSAGQGGSGNTIYF. The CDR3 region has the DNA TGCAGTGCAGGACAGGGGGGGTCTGGAAACACCATATATTTT.

This clonotype showed up many times. The chain joins TRBV5-1 to TRBJ2-1; no definite D call. The germline V gene has CDR1 SGHRS and CDR2 YFSETQ. The CDR3 spans 11 residues. Trimming stripped 7 bases from V and 6 bases from J, with 8 bases between. The CDR3 DNA sequence: TGCGCCAGCGGAGACTTCAATGAGCAGTTCTTC. It is translated as CASGDFNEQFF.

This rearrangement joins TRBV20-1 to TRBJ1-6; 12 nucleotides line up with TRBD1. The CDR3 is made up of 15 amino acids. The germline CDR1 and CDR2 sequences are DFQATT and SNEGSKA (reference sequence). V trimming: 6 bases; J trimming: 8 bases; junction bases outside the gene matches: 8. The CDR3, as DNA: TGCAGTGCAACCGGGACAGGGGGCTTTCATTCACCCCTCCACTTT. Translating gives CSATGTGGFHSPLHF.

This clonotype was seen many times. V is TRBV20-1 and J is TRBJ2-5; D possibly corresponds to TRBD2 (5 bases). The CDR3 sequence is 12 residues long. V was shortened by 4 bases and J by 9 bases, with 15 bases between the two germline ends. Per the germline V gene, CDR1 is DFQATT and CDR2 is SNEGSKA (reference sequence). For the CDR3, the DNA is TGCAGTGCTATAGATACGGGAAGGTCCCAGTACTTC. Residues: CSAIDTGRSQYF.

This clonotype was detected ten times or more. The chain employs TRBV7-9 and TRBJ2-5; 9 bases line up with TRBD2. V lost 2 bases and J lost 5; bases outside the gene matches: 27. Germline CDR1 is SEHNR and CDR2 is FQNEAQ (reference sequence). The CDR3 is 22 residues long. The CDR3 nucleotides are TGTGCCAGCAGCTTATTTATTTATCGGTGGCTAGCGGGAATCCCCCCAAGGGAGACCCAGTACTTC. This sequence encodes CASSLFIYRWLAGIPPRETQYF.

This chain links TRBV7-9 with TRBJ2-1; TRBD2 matches 12 bases. The CDR3 is 16 residues long. The J segment lost 2 bases and the V segment lost 5 bases, leaving 4 bases of the junction unmatched. Germline-derived CDR1 and CDR2 are SEHNR and FQNEAQ (reference sequence). CDR3 nucleotide sequence: TGTGCCAGCAGCCATGGACTAGCGGGACCCTACAATGAGCAGTTCTTC. Translating it yields CASSHGLAGPYNEQFF.

This clonotype came up many times. The chain recombines TRBV11-3 with TRBJ2-7; 7 bases agree with TRBD2. Germline-derived CDR1 and CDR2 are SGHNT and YENEEA. The J segment lost 2 bases and the V segment lost 3 bases, leaving 4 bases of the junction unmatched. This CDR3 region has 14 residues. CDR3 in amino acids: CASSFASGTYEQYF. In nucleotides, the CDR3 is TGTGCCAGCAGCTTTGCTAGCGGCACCTACGAGCAGTACTTC.

This clonotype was found many times. The rearrangement joins TRBV11-2 to TRBJ2-3; no clear D gene. The CDR3 runs to 18 residues. Trimming removed 1 base from V and 0 bases from J, with 17 bases in between. Germline CDR1 SGHAT, CDR2 FQNNGV. The DNA of the CDR3 is TGTGCCAGCAGCTTAGTCCGAATGGACGGCGGAAGCACAGATACGCAGTATTTT. It codes for CASSLVRMDGGSTDTQYF.

Worth noting for this clonotype: The junction and the germline gene differ at one end; a read error may be behind it. The chain has TRBV7-8 and TRBJ2-5, with a possible D match to TRBD1 (6 bases). This CDR3 spans 15 amino acids. Germline V gene lookup returns CDR1 SGHVS and CDR2 FQNEAQ. The DNA for the CDR3 is TGTGCCAGCAGCTTAGCGTTCCCACAGGGTGCGACCCAGCACTTC. This encodes CASSLAFPQGATQHF.

V and J are TRBV2 and TRBJ1-6; D not certain. This CDR3 spans 10 amino acids. Germline assignment: CDR1 SNHLY and CDR2 FYNNEI. Between the trimmed V and J ends, which lost 11 bases and 9 bases, there was a span of 8 bases. The CDR3 protein is CAVFGSPLHF. The CDR3 nucleotides are TGTGCCGTGTTTGGTTCACCCCTCCACTTT.

The chain recombines TRBV10-3 with TRBJ1-6; 8 bases are shared with TRBD1. This CDR3 contains 14 residues. V was pared by 4 bases and J by 7 bases, with 3 bases of the junction left unmatched. The germline gives CDR1 ENHRY, CDR2 SYGVKD. CDR3 amino acids: CAISGTGKNSPLHF. CDR3 sequence (DNA): TGTGCCATCAGTGGGACAGGGAAAAATTCACCCCTCCACTTT.

This clonotype was seen many times. J is TRBJ1-5 and V is TRBV19; tentative D call: TRBD1 (6 bases). The germline gives CDR1 LNHDA, CDR2 SQIVND (reference sequence). V gave up 6 bases and J gave up 4 bases, with 13 bases separating them. The CDR3 consists of 14 residues. In nucleotides, the CDR3 is TGTGCCAGTAGCCCGAGGGACAAGAATCAGCCCCAGCATTTT. Its protein is CASSPRDKNQPQHF.

On this clonotype: The junction and the germline gene differ at one end; a read error may be behind it. The CDR3 loop reads CSATGADTQSF. In nucleotides, the CDR3 is TGCAGTGCTACGGGAGCAGATACGCAGTCTTTT. This chain connects TRBV20-1 to TRBJ2-3; the D gene is possibly TRBD2 (6 bases). The germline V gene has CDR1 DFQATT and CDR2 SNEGSKA (reference sequence). The CDR3 spans 11 residues.

This clonotype showed up many times. The chain has TRBV19 and TRBJ2-2; the D is unclear. Germline V gives CDR1 LNHDA, CDR2 SQIVND (reference sequence). V lost 0 bases and J 4 bases, leaving 6 bases between the germline ends. The CDR3 runs to 14 residues. The CDR3 sequence is CASSIDLSTGELFF. The CDR3 DNA is TGTGCCAGTAGTATAGATCTGAGCACCGGGGAGCTGTTTTTT.

At least ten counts were recorded for this clonotype. V usage is TRBV14 and J usage is TRBJ2-1, with a weak D call TRBD2 (5 bases). The CDR3 extends over 13 amino acids. Trimming cost V 7 bases and J 1 base, with 8 bases left between them. CDR1 is SGHDN and CDR2 is FVKESK in the germline V gene. This CDR3 is CASNDYSYNEQFF. CDR3 DNA: TGTGCCAGCAACGACTATTCCTACAATGAGCAGTTCTTC.

The rearrangement links TRBV6-6 to TRBJ2-1; TRBD2 matches 15 bases. CDR1 is MNHNY, CDR2 SVGAGI, per germline (reference sequence). With 6 bases clipped from V and 0 bases from J, the junction kept 6 bases outside the gene matches. The CDR3 is 18 amino acids. CDR3 sequence: CASRGLAGGNSSYNEQFF. CDR3 in DNA: TGTGCCAGCAGGGGACTAGCGGGAGGCAATAGCTCCTACAATGAGCAGTTCTTC.

This clonotype was seen ten or more times. The J gene is TRBJ2-5, the V gene TRBV24-1; D is unclear. This CDR3 comprises 13 residues. V lost 5 bases and J 5 bases, leaving 11 bases between the germline ends. Germline V gene lookup returns CDR1 KGHDR and CDR2 SFDVKD. The CDR3 spells CATSVRPWETQYF. The DNA of the CDR3 is TGTGCCACCAGTGTAAGGCCCTGGGAGACCCAGTACTTC.

In this sample, this clonotype turned up many times. The chain couples TRBV28 to TRBJ2-3, with D uncertain. V lost 4 bases to trimming and J lost 2 bases, with 16 bases between them. This CDR3 comprises 16 residues. Germline V gene sequence: CDR1 MDHEN, CDR2 SYDVKM. As DNA, the CDR3 is TGTGCCAGCAGTTCCTCAGGAGCGTACTCCACAGATACGCAGTATTTT. It codes for CASSSSGAYSTDTQYF.